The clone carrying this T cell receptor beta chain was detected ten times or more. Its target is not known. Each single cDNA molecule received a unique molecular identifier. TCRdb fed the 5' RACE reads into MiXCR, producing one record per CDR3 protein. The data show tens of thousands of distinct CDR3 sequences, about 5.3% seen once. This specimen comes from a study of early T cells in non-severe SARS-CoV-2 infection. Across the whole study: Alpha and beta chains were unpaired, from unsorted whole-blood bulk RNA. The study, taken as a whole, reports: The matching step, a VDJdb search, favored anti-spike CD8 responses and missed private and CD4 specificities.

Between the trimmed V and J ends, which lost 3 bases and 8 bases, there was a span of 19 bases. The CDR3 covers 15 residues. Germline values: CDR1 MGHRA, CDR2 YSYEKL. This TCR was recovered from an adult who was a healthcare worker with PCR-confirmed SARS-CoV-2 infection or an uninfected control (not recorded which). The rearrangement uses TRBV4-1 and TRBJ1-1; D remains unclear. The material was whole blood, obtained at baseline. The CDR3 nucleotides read TGCGCCAGCAGCCAGAGCGTGAATCTGAACGGGGAAGCTTTCTTT. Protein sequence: CASSQSVNLNGEAFF.